This T cell receptor (beta chain) derives from a study of control samples from healthy donors and cancer patients. The length of the CDR3 is 13 residues. V lost 2 bases to trimming and J lost 4 bases, with 7 bases between them. Germline V gene sequence: CDR1 KGHDR, CDR2 SFDVKD. Some clones are missing from TCRdb's copy, which holds only in-frame ones; the method was immunoSEQ multiplex PCR. The sample has approximately 160,000 clones, approximately 91% seen once. This TCR was sampled from a woman between 40 and 55 years old in good health. V and J are TRBV24-1 and TRBJ1-2, with D tentatively TRBD1 (5 bases). Material for sequencing was blood. CDR3 in amino acids: CATSDSDSYGYTF. CDR3 nucleotides: TGTGCCACCAGTGATTCCGACAGCTATGGCTACACCTTC.